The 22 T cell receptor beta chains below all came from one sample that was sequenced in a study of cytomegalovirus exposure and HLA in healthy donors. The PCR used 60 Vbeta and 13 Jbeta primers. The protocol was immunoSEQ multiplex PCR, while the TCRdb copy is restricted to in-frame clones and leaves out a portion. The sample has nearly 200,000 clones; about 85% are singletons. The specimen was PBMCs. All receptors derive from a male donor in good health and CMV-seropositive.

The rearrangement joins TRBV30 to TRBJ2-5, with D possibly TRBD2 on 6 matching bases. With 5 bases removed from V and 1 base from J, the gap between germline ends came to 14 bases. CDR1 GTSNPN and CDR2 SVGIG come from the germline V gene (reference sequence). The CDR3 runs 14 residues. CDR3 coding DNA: TGTGCCTGGGAGCATAGCGGCTTCCAAGAGACCCAGTACTTC. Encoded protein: CAWEHSGFQETQYF.

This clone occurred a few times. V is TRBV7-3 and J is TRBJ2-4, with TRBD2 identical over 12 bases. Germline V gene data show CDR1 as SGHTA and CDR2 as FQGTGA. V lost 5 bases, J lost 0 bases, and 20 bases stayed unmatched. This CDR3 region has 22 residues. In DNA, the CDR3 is TGTGCCAGCAGCGCTCCAGGCCGGGTAGGGACTAGCGGGCTTCTAGCCAAAAACATTCAGTACTTC. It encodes CASSAPGRVGTSGLLAKNIQYF.

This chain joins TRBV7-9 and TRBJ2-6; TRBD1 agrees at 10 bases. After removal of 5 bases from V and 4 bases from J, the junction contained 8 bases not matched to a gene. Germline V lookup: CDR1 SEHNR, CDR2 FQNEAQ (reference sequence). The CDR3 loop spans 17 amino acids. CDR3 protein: CASSVWTGGTGANVLTF. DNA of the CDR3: TGTGCCAGCAGCGTGTGGACAGGGGGTACAGGGGCCAACGTCCTGACTTTC.

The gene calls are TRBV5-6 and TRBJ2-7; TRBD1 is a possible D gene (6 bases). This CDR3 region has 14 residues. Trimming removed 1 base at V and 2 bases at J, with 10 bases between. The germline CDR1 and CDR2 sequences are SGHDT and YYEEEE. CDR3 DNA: TGTGCCAGCAGCTTGACAGGGACGACCTACGAGCAGTACTTC. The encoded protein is CASSLTGTTYEQYF.

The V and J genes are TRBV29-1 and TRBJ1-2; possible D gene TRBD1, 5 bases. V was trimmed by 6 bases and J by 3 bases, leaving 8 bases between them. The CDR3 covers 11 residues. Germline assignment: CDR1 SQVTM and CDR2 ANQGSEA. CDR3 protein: CSVGGYYGYTF. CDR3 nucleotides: TGCAGCGTGGGGGGTTACTATGGCTACACCTTC.

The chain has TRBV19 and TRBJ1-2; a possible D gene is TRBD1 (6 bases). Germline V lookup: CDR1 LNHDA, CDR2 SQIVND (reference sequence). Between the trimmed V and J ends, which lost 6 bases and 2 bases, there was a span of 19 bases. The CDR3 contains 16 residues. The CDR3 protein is CASSPRQDLSNYGYTF. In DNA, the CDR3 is TGTGCCAGTAGCCCCAGACAGGATCTTTCCAACTATGGCTACACCTTC.

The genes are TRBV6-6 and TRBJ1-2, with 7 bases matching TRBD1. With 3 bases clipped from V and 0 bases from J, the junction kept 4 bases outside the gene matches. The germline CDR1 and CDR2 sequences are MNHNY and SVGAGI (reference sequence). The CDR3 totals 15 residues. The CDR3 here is CASSYTRGTNYGYTF. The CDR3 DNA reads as TGTGCCAGCAGTTATACCAGGGGGACTAACTATGGCTACACCTTC.

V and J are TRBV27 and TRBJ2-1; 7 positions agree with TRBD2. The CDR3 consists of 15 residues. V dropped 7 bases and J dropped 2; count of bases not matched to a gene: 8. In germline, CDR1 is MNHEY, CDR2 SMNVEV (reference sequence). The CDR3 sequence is CASKSLGGAYNEQFF. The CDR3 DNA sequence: TGTGCCAGCAAATCTCTGGGGGGGGCCTACAATGAGCAGTTCTTC.

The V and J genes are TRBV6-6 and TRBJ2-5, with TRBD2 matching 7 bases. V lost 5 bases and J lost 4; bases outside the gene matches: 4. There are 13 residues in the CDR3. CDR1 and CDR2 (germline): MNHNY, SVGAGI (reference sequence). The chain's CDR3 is CASSTRLAETQYF. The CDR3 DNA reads TGTGCCAGCAGTACCCGACTAGCAGAGACCCAGTACTTC.

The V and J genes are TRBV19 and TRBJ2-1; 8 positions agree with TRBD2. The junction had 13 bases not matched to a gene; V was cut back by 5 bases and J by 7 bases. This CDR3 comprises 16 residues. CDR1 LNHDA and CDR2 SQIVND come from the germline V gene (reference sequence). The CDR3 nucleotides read TGTGCCAGTAGTTCACGTACTAGCGGTGGGGGGAATGAGCAGTTCTTC. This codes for CASSSRTSGGGNEQFF. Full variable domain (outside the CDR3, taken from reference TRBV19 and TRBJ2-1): DGGITQSPKYLFRKEGQNVTLSCEQNLNHDAMYWYRQDPGQGLRLIYYSQIVNDFQKGDIAEGYSVSREKKESFPLTVTSAQKNPTAFYLCASSSRTSGGGNEQFFGPGTRLTVL.

The CDR3 DNA is TGTGCCAGCAGTGAATTTTTTTTGCGCGGGTCGCAGTACTTC. It yields the protein CASSEFFLRGSQYF. This chain joins TRBV25-1 and TRBJ2-7; D might be TRBD2 (5 bases). CDR3 length: 14 amino acids. CDR1 and CDR2 (germline): MGHDK, SYGVNS. With 1 base removed from V and 9 bases from J, the gap between germline ends came to 16 bases.

The DNA of the CDR3 is TGTGCCAGCAGCGTAGACTTCGGGGTTGGCTACACCTTC. It translates to CASSVDFGVGYTF. The V gene is TRBV9, the J gene TRBJ1-2; no reliable D call. The V and J ends lost 0 bases and 7 bases respectively, with 10 bases between them. Germline loops: CDR1 SGDLS, CDR2 YYNGEE. The CDR3 covers 13 residues.

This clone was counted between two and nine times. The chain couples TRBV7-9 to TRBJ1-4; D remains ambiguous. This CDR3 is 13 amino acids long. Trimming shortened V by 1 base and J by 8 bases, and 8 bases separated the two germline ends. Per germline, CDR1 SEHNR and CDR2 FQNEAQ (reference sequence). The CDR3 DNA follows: TGTGCCAGCAGCTTAGATAGTCAAGAAAAACTGTTTTTT. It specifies CASSLDSQEKLFF.

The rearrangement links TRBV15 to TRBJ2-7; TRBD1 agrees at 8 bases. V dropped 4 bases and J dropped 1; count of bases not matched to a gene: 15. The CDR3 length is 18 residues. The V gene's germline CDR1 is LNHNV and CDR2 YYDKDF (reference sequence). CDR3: CATSTDITMDRASYEQYF. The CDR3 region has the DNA TGTGCCACCAGCACCGACATAACCATGGACAGGGCTTCCTACGAGCAGTACTTC.

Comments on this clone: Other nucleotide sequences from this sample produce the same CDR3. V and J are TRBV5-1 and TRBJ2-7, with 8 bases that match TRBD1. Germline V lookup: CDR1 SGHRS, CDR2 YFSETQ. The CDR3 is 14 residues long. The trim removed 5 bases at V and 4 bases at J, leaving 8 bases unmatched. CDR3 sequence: CASRPGQGPYEQYF. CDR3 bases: TGCGCCAGCAGGCCTGGACAGGGCCCGTACGAGCAGTACTTC.

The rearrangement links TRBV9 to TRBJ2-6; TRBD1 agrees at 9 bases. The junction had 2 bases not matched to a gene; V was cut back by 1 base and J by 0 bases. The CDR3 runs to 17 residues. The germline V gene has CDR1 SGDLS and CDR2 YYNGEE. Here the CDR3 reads CASSVTGGRSGANVLTF. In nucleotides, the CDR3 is TGTGCCAGCAGCGTAACAGGGGGCCGCTCTGGGGCCAACGTCCTGACTTTC.

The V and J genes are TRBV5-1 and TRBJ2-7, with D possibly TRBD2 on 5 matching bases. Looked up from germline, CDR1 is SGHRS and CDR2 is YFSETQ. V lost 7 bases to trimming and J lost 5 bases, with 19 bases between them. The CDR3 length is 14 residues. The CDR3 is CASAGPREGNEQYF. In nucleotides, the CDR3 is TGCGCCAGCGCCGGTCCCCGGGAAGGCAACGAGCAGTACTTC. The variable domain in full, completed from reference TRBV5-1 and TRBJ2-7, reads KAGVTQTPRYLIKTRGQQVTLSCSPISGHRSVSWYQQTPGQGLQFLFEYFSETQRNKGNFPGRFSGRQFSNSRSEMNVSTLELGDSALYLCASAGPREGNEQYFGPGTRLTVT.

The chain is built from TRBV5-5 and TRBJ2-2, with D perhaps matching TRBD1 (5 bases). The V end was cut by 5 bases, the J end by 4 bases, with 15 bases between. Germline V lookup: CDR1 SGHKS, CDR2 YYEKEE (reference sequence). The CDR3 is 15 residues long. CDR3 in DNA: TGTGCCAGCAGTTCGACAGAGATTACCACCGGGGAGCTGTTTTTT. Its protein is CASSSTEITTGELFF. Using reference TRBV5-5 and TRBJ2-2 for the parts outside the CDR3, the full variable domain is DAGVTQSPTHLIKTRGQQVTLRCSPISGHKSVSWYQQVLGQGPQFIFQYYEKEERGRGNFPDRFSARQFPNYSSELNVNALLLGDSALYLCASSSTEITTGELFFGEGSRLTVL.

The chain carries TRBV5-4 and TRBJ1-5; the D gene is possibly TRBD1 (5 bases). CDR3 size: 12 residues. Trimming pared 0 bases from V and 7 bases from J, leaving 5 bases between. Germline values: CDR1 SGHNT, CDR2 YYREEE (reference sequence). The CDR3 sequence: CASSLEGQPQHF. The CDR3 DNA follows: TGTGCCAGCAGCTTGGAGGGGCAGCCCCAGCATTTT.

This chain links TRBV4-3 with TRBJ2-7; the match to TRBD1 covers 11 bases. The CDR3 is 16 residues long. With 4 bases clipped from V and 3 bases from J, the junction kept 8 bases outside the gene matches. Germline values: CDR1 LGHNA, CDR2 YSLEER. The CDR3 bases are TGCGCCAGCAGCCCTGGATCGGGACAGGGGGTCTACGAGCAGTACTTC. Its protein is CASSPGSGQGVYEQYF.

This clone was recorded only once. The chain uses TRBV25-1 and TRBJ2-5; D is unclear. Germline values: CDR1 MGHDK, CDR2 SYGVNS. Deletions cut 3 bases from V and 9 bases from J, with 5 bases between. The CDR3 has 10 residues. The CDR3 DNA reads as TGTGCCAGCAGTGATCTTTCCCAGTACTTC. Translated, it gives CASSDLSQYF.

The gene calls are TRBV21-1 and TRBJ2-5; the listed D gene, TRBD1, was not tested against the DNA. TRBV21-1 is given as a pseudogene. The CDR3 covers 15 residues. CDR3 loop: CASSDWTGWAETQYF. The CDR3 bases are TGTGCCAGCAGCGACTGGACAGGGTGGGCAGAGACCCAGTACTTC.